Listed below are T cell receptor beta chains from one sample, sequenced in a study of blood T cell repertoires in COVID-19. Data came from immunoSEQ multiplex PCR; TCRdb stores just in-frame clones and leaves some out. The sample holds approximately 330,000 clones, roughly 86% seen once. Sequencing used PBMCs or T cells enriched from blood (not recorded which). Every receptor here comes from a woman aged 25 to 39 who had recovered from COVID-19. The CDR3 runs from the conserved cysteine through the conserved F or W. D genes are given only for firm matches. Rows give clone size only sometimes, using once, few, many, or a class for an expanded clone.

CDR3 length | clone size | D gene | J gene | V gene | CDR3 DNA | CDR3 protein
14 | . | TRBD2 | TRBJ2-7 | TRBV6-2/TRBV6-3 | TGTGCCAGCAGTTCCTGGACTAGGAACTACGAGCAGTACTTC | CASSSWTRNYEQYF
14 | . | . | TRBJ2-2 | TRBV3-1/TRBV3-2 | TGTGCCAGCAGCCCGAGGGCGGGCACCGGGGAGCTGTTTTTT | CASSPRAGTGELFF
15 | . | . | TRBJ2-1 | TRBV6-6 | TGTGCCAGCAGTTCCCGGGACTTAGGACGCAATGAGCAGTTCTTC | CASSSRDLGRNEQFF
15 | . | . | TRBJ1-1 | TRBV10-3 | TGTGCCATCAGTGCTTTGTTCGAGGGGAACACTGAAGCTTTCTTT | CAISALFEGNTEAFF
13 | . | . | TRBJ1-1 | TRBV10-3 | TGTGCCATCAGTGAGACAGGGTTCGCTGAAGCTTTCTTT | CAISETGFAEAFF
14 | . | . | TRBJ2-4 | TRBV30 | TGTGCCTGGAATTCACAGGGCGGCGAAAACATTCAGTACTTC | CAWNSQGGENIQYF
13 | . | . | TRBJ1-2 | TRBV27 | TGTGCCAGCAGTCTTCAGGGGAACTATGGCTACACCTTC | CASSLQGNYGYTF
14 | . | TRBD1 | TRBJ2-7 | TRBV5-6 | TGTGCCACCAAGATACGGGACAGCTCCTACGAGCAGTACTTC | CATKIRDSSYEQYF
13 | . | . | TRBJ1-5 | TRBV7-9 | TGTGCCAGCAGCTTAGCTCCGAATCAGCCCCAGCATTTT | CASSLAPNQPQHF
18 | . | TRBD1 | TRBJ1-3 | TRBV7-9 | TGTGCCAGCAGCCCCCACCCGGGACAGGCGTTCTCTGGAAACACCATATATTTT | CASSPHPGQAFSGNTIYF
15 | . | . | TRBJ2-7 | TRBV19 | TGTGCCAGTAGTATGGGTTCCCGACAGAACTACGAGCAGTACTTC | CASSMGSRQNYEQYF
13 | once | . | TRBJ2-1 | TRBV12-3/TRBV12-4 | TGTGCCAGCATTTTCTGGGGAGCCAATGAGCAGTTCTTC | CASIFWGANEQFF
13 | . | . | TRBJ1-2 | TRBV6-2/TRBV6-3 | TGTGCCAGCAGTTACTCGAACAGCTATGGCTACACCTTC | CASSYSNSYGYTF
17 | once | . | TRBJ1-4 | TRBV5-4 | TGTGCCAGCAGCTCGAGATCAAGGGGGATAACTAATGAAAAACTGTTTTTT | CASSSRSRGITNEKLFF
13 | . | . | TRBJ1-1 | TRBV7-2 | TGTGCCAGCAGCTTAGAGCGATTCGATGAAGCTTTCTTT | CASSLERFDEAFF
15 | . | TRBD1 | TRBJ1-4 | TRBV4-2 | TGTGCCAGCAGCCAAGCGGGACAGGGAAATGAAAAACTGTTTTTT | CASSQAGQGNEKLFF
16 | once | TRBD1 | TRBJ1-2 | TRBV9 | TGTGCCAGCAGCGTAGATGAGACAGGGGGGAAGTATGGCTACACCTTC | CASSVDETGGKYGYTF
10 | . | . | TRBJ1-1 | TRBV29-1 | TGCAGCGTCACGACAGGCGAAGCTTTCTTT | CSVTTGEAFF
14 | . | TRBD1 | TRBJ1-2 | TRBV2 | TGTGCCAGCAGTCTAGTCGGACAGGGGATTGGCTACACCTTC | CASSLVGQGIGYTF
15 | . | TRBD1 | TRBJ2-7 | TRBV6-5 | TGTGCCAGCAGTTTCACAGGGGGCATTAGCAGTTTGCAGTACTTC | CASSFTGGISSLQYF
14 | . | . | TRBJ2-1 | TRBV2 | TGTGCCAGCAAAACTAGCATATCCTACAATGAGCAGTTCTTC | CASKTSISYNEQFF